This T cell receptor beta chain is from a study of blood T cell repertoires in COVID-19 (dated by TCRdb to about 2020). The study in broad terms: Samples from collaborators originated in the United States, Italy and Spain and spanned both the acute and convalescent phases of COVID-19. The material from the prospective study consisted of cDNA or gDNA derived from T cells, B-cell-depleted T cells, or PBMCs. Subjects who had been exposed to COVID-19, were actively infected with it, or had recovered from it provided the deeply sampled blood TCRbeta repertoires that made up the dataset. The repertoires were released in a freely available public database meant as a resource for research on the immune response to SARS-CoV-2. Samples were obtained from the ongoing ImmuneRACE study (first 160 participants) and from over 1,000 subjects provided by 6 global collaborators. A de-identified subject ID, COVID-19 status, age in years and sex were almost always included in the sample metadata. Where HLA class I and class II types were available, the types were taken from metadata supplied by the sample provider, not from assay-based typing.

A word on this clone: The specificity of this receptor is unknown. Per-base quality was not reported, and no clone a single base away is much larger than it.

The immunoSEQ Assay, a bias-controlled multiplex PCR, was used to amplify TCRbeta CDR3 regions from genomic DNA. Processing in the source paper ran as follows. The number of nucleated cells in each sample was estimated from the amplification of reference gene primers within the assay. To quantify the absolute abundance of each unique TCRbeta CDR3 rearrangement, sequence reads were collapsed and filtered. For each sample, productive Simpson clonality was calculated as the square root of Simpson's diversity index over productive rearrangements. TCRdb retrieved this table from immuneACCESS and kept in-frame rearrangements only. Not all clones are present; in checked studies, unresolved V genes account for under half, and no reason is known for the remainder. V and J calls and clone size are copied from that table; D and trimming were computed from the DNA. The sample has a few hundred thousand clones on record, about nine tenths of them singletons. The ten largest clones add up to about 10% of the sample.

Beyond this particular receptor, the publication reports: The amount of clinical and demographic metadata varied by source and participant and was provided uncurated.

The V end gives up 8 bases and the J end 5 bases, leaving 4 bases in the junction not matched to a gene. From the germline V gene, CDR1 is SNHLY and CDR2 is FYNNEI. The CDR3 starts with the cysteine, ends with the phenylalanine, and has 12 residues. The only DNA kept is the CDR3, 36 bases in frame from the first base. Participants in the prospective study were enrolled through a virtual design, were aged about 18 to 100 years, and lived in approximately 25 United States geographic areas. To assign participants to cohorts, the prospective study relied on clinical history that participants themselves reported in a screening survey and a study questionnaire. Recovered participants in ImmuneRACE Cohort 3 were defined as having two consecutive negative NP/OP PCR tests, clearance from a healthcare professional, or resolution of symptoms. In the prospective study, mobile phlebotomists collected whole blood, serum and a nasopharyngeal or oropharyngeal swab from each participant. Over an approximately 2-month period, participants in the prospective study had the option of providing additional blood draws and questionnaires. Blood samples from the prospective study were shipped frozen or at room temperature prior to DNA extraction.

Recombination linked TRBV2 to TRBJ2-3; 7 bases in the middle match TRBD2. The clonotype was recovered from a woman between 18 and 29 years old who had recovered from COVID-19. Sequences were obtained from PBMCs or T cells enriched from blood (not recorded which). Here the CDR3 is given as CASGAGVDTQYF. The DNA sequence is TGTGCCAGCGGGGCGGGGGTAGATACGCAGTATTTT.